The clone carrying this T cell receptor beta chain was observed at least ten times. The antigen is unknown. From germline, CDR1 is LGHNT and CDR2 FRNRAP. Germline trimming cut 3 bases from V and 0 bases from J; bases unmatched to any gene: 8. The CDR3 loop spans 17 amino acids. The data stem from a study of molecular identifiers for immune sequencing clone quantification. Study as a whole: RNA from 20,000 or 100,000 naive CD8 cells was split five ways in replicates, with four sequenced. Overall study results and limits: Should identical TCR molecules share a barcode, the sizes of highly expanded clones could be underestimated.

Listed TCR primers, together with previously described methods, were used for the bulk TCR libraries. TCRdb re-called the PCR reads through MiXCR, storing one row per CDR3 protein. There are 75,000 to 100,000 distinct CDR3 sequences in the sample; roughly 19% occur only once, and about 0.85% lies in the top ten. Libraries of naive CD8 T cells were made from approximately 22,000 to 940,000 sorted cells. They used 10%, 30% or 50% RNA. The source of this sequence is a human donor in good health. Some libraries in this study had Jurkat cell RNA spiked in. Sequences were obtained from naive CD8+ T cells from blood, with Jurkat cell RNA spiked in. Subset given: FACS-sorted CD8+CD4-CCR7+CD45RA+ naive T cells. J is TRBJ1-3 and V is TRBV12-5, with 7 bases identical to TRBD1. CDR3 region: CASGFPVGTVSGNTIYF. In DNA form, the CDR3 reads TGTGCTAGTGGTTTCCCGGTGGGGACAGTCTCTGGAAACACCATATATTTT. Looking up the rest from reference TRBV12-5 and TRBJ1-3 gives the full variable domain: DARVTQTPRHKVTEMGQEVTMRCQPILGHNTVFWYRQTMMQGLELLAYFRNRAPLDDSGMPKDRFSAEMPDATLATLKIQPSEPRDSAVYFCASGFPVGTVSGNTIYFGEGSWLTVV.